The next 27 T cell receptor beta chains were all read from a single sample in a study of blood T cell repertoires in COVID-19. Using immunoSEQ multiplex PCR, the repertoire was profiled, and TCRdb retains in-frame clones only, with some absent. In the table there are roughly 260,000 clones, about 88% of which are singletons. Source material: peripheral blood. These receptors originate from a man aged 55 to 70 who had recovered from COVID-19.

The CDR3 coding sequence is TGTGCCAGCAGCCAATGGGAGGTCCTAAACAATGAGCAGTTCTTC. It translates to CASSQWEVLNNEQFF. The V and J genes are TRBV11-2 and TRBJ2-1, with D perhaps matching TRBD2 (6 bases). Trimming shortened V by 5 bases and J by 5 bases, and 16 bases separated the two germline ends. CDR1 is SGHAT and CDR2 is FQNNGV in the germline V gene. This CDR3 comprises 15 residues.

The chain is built from TRBV12-3 or TRBV12-4 and TRBJ2-7, with D possibly matching TRBD1 (6 bases). This CDR3 comprises 13 residues. The V and J ends lost 6 bases and 3 bases respectively, with 12 bases between them. CDR3 protein: CASSPDRDYEQYF. The CDR3 DNA reads as TGTGCCAGCAGCCCGGACAGAGACTACGAGCAGTACTTC.

The chain is built from TRBV10-1 and TRBJ1-4, with D possibly TRBD1 on 6 matching bases. Trimming cost V 2 bases and J 4 bases, with 11 bases left between them. The CDR3 spans 15 residues. CDR1 is WNHNN, CDR2 SYGVQD, per germline (reference sequence). CDR3 in DNA: TGCGCCAGCAGTGAGAGTCAGGGGCTTAATGAAAAACTGTTTTTT. Translation: CASSESQGLNEKLFF.

This sequence joins TRBV9 and TRBJ2-5; D perhaps matches TRBD2 (6 bases). This CDR3 is built from 16 residues. Trimming stripped 3 bases from V and 5 bases from J, with 20 bases between. Germline CDR1 and CDR2: SGDLS and YYNGEE. In DNA, the CDR3 is TGTGCCAGCAGCGAGAGCCCCGGGAGCGGCACTGAGACCCAGTACTTC. It yields the protein CASSESPGSGTETQYF.

The rearrangement uses TRBV2 and TRBJ1-4, with a weak D call TRBD1 (6 bases). Trimming removed 0 bases at V and 8 bases at J, with 16 bases between. Germline CDR1 reads SNHLY; CDR2 reads FYNNEI. The CDR3 has 16 residues. The CDR3: CASSEAHQGLGEKLFF. The CDR3 coding sequence is TGTGCCAGCAGTGAAGCGCATCAGGGGTTGGGGGAAAAACTGTTTTTT.

This clone was picked up one time. The chain couples TRBV6-2 or TRBV6-3 to TRBJ1-5; D not certain. Germline lookup yields CDR1 MNHEY and CDR2 SVGEGT. The CDR3 extends over 14 amino acids. V was cut by 2 bases and J by 6 bases, with 11 bases left in between. CDR3 sequence reads: CASSYEGSVQPQHF. In DNA form, the CDR3 reads TGTGCCAGCAGTTACGAGGGTTCAGTTCAGCCCCAGCATTTT.

The chain has TRBV19 and TRBJ1-5; D ambiguous. Germline V lookup: CDR1 LNHDA, CDR2 SQIVND (reference sequence). The CDR3 sequence is 15 residues long. V lost 3 bases and J 0 bases, leaving 9 bases between the germline ends. The CDR3 sequence: CASSIFTYSNQPQHF. The CDR3 region has the DNA TGTGCCAGTAGTATCTTCACCTATAGCAATCAGCCCCAGCATTTT.

The chain links TRBV5-1 to TRBJ2-1, with 10 bases identical to TRBD2. J lost 12 bases, V lost 7 bases, and 13 bases had no gene match. The V gene's germline CDR1 is SGHRS and CDR2 YFSETQ. This CDR3 is 14 amino acids long. This chain's CDR3 is CASVLAGLGERQFF. The CDR3, as DNA: TGCGCCAGCGTACTAGCGGGGTTAGGGGAACGGCAGTTCTTC.

The chain is built from TRBV5-1 and TRBJ2-3, with 8 bases identical to TRBD1. V shed 2 bases, J shed 5 bases, and the junction held 1 base outside the gene matches. The CDR3 length is 13 residues. Germline lookup yields CDR1 SGHRS and CDR2 YFSETQ. DNA of the CDR3: TGCGCCAGCAGCTTACAGGGGGGAGATACGCAGTATTTT. Its protein product is CASSLQGGDTQYF.

This clone has just a few counts. The J gene is TRBJ1-5, the V gene TRBV12-5; the D gene is possibly TRBD1 (6 bases). The CDR3 is made up of 16 amino acids. The V end was cut by 4 bases, the J end by 1 base, with 14 bases between. The germline gives CDR1 LGHNT, CDR2 FRNRAP. For the CDR3, the DNA is TGTGCTAGTGGTTCGAGTACAGGGTTGAGCAATCAGCCCCAGCATTTT. It codes for CASGSSTGLSNQPQHF.

The gene calls are TRBV25-1 and TRBJ2-4; TRBD2 matches 7 bases. Germline V lookup: CDR1 MGHDK, CDR2 SYGVNS. The V segment lost 0 bases and the J segment 5 bases; nucleotides outside the gene matches: 4. This CDR3 has 15 amino acids. CDR3 bases: TGTGCCAGCAGTGAATATAGCGGGCGAGAAAACATTCAGTACTTC. Translating gives CASSEYSGRENIQYF.

This clone was seen a few times. V is TRBV3-1 (or the pseudogene TRBV3-2) and J is TRBJ2-1; D is unresolved. Germline V lookup: CDR1 LGHDT, CDR2 YNNKEL (reference sequence). V lost 1 base and J lost 4, with 8 bases in between. The CDR3 consists of 14 residues. CDR3 region: CASSQVSGYNEQFF. Here the CDR3 DNA reads TGTGCCAGCAGCCAAGTATCCGGTTACAATGAGCAGTTCTTC.

The chain joins TRBV5-4 to TRBJ1-1; D gene uncertain. CDR3 length: 13 residues. The V and J ends lost 4 bases and 5 bases respectively, with 12 bases between them. CDR1 is SGHNT, CDR2 YYREEE, per germline (reference sequence). CDR3 in DNA: TGTGCCAGCAGCCGAATTGAACGGACTGAAGCTTTCTTT. Translated: CASSRIERTEAFF.

The J gene is TRBJ2-7, the V gene TRBV5-5; D is unclear. The CDR3 totals 13 residues. V lost 1 base and J lost 3, with 8 bases in between. CDR1 SGHKS and CDR2 YYEKEE come from the germline V gene (reference sequence). CDR3 sequence reads: CASSLSLFYEQYF. The CDR3 DNA reads TGTGCCAGCAGCTTGTCTCTCTTCTACGAGCAGTACTTC.

The V gene is TRBV2, the J gene TRBJ1-5, with 7 bases aligning to TRBD1. CDR3 size: 13 residues. The germline gives CDR1 SNHLY, CDR2 FYNNEI. The ends lost 6 bases at V and 6 bases at J; junction bases unmatched: 5. CDR3 region: CASRGQVPQPQHF. For the CDR3, the DNA is TGTGCCAGCAGAGGACAGGTACCTCAGCCCCAGCATTTT. Full variable domain (missing parts from reference TRBV2 and TRBJ1-5): EPEVTQTPSHQVTQMGQEVILRCVPISNHLYFYWYRQILGQKVEFLVSFYNNEISEKSEIFDDQFSVERPDGSNFTLKIRSTKLEDSAMYFCASRGQVPQPQHFGDGTRLSIL.

The V gene is TRBV3-1 (or the pseudogene TRBV3-2), the J gene TRBJ1-3; D not certain. The V gene lost 1 base and the J gene lost 5 bases, with 12 bases spanning the gap. Germline-derived CDR1 and CDR2 are LGHDT and YNNKEL (reference sequence). The length of the CDR3 is 15 residues. The CDR3 region is CASSQAQRARNTIYF. CDR3 in DNA: TGTGCCAGCAGCCAAGCACAGAGGGCGCGAAACACCATATATTTT.

In its sample, this clone was seen a few times. This chain uses TRBV18 with TRBJ1-4; no clear D. The V end lost 5 bases, the J end lost 1 base, and 8 bases lay between the germline ends. Germline loops: CDR1 KGHSH, CDR2 LQKENI. The CDR3 contains 14 residues. The CDR3 DNA reads as TGTGCCAGCTCATCTTCCTTAACTAATGAAAAACTGTTTTTT. Protein sequence: CASSSSLTNEKLFF.

The chain has TRBV7-8 and TRBJ2-7, with TRBD1 matching 7 bases. The CDR3 totals 14 residues. Germline CDR1 reads SGHVS; CDR2 reads FQNEAQ. The J segment lost 2 bases and the V segment lost 0 bases, leaving 1 base of the junction unmatched. CDR3 region: CASSLATGPYEQYF. CDR3 bases: TGTGCCAGCAGCTTAGCGACAGGGCCCTACGAGCAGTACTTC. The complete variable domain, with remaining parts taken from reference TRBV7-8 and TRBJ2-7, reads GAGVSQSPRYKVAKRGQDVALRCDPISGHVSLFWYQQALGQGPEFLTYFQNEAQLDKSGLPSDRFFAERPEGSVSTLKIQRTQQEDSAVYLCASSLATGPYEQYFGPGTRLTVT.

For the CDR3, the DNA is TGCGCCAGCAGCCCCAGGCAGGTTAATGAAAAACTGTTTTTT. This gives the protein CASSPRQVNEKLFF. The chain carries TRBV5-1 and TRBJ1-4, with D unclear. CDR1 SGHRS and CDR2 YFSETQ come from the germline V gene. The length of the CDR3 is 14 residues. V lost 4 bases and J lost 4, with 11 bases in between.

This clone showed up just a few times. V gene TRBV15 combines with J gene TRBJ2-3; D may be TRBD1 (5 bases). The CDR3 contains 11 residues. The germline gives CDR1 LNHNV, CDR2 YYDKDF (reference sequence). Trimming took off 5 bases at V and 11 bases at J, with 11 bases between the two ends. The CDR3, as DNA: TGTGCCACCAGCCCAGGGATAGGGCAGTATTTT. This codes for CATSPGIGQYF.

This chain connects TRBV5-6 to TRBJ1-2, with 8 bases matching TRBD1. Germline V lookup: CDR1 SGHDT, CDR2 YYEEEE. V shed 6 bases and J 1 base; nucleotides not matched to a gene: 8. CDR3 length: 15 residues. CDR3 loop: CASTRDRTYNYGYTF. CDR3 coding DNA: TGTGCCAGCACCCGGGACAGGACGTATAACTATGGCTACACCTTC.

This clone was observed a few times. The J gene is TRBJ1-2, the V gene TRBV6-5; D uncertain. The CDR3 runs 12 residues. Germline V gene sequence: CDR1 MNHEY, CDR2 SVGAGI. The V end lost 2 bases, the J end lost 5 bases, and 6 bases lay between the germline ends. In DNA, the CDR3 is TGTGCCAGCAGTTACCGAGATTATGGCTACACCTTC. Residues: CASSYRDYGYTF.

The count of this clone is one. The J gene is TRBJ1-1, the V gene TRBV16; D gene uncertain. The CDR3 length is 14 residues. Germline V CDR1 and CDR2: KGHSY, FQNENV. The V end was cut by 1 base, the J end by 0 bases, with 6 bases between. The CDR3 reads CASSQFGMNTEAFF. CDR3 nucleotide sequence: TGTGCCAGCAGCCAATTCGGTATGAACACTGAAGCTTTCTTT.

V is TRBV12-3 or TRBV12-4 and J is TRBJ2-5; a weak D match, TRBD1 (5 bases). The CDR3 loop spans 13 amino acids. V dropped 3 bases and J dropped 5 bases, with 10 bases sitting between them. As DNA, the CDR3 is TGTGCCAGCAGTTTCTTCAGGGTCGAGACCCAGTACTTC. Protein: CASSFFRVETQYF.

The V call is TRBV19, the J call TRBJ2-1; 9 bases agree with TRBD1. The V and J ends lost 5 bases and 10 bases, in that order; junction bases with no gene match: 9. CDR1 is LNHDA, CDR2 SQIVND, per germline (reference sequence). CDR3 size: 14 residues. The CDR3 region is CASSPGTGRGEQFF. For the CDR3, the DNA is TGTGCCAGTAGTCCTGGGACAGGGAGAGGGGAGCAGTTCTTC.

The genes are TRBV4-1 and TRBJ2-3; TRBD1 matches at 8 bases. Germline lookup yields CDR1 MGHRA and CDR2 YSYEKL. V shed 4 bases and J 6 bases; nucleotides not matched to a gene: 6. CDR3 length: 14 residues. Here the CDR3 reads CASSPDRGRDTQYF. CDR3 in DNA: TGCGCCAGCAGCCCCGACAGGGGACGGGATACGCAGTATTTT.

V gene TRBV12-5 combines with J gene TRBJ1-6, with D uncertain. Germline CDR1 LGHNT, CDR2 FRNRAP. V was shortened by 4 bases and J by 9 bases, with 7 bases between the two germline ends. The CDR3 runs 12 residues. CDR3 in amino acids: CASGSPTSPLHF. The CDR3 DNA reads as TGTGCTAGTGGTTCCCCTACTTCACCCCTCCACTTT. The entire variable domain, with the rest obtained from reference TRBV12-5 and TRBJ1-6, is as follows: DARVTQTPRHKVTEMGQEVTMRCQPILGHNTVFWYRQTMMQGLELLAYFRNRAPLDDSGMPKDRFSAEMPDATLATLKIQPSEPRDSAVYFCASGSPTSPLHFGNGTRLTVT.